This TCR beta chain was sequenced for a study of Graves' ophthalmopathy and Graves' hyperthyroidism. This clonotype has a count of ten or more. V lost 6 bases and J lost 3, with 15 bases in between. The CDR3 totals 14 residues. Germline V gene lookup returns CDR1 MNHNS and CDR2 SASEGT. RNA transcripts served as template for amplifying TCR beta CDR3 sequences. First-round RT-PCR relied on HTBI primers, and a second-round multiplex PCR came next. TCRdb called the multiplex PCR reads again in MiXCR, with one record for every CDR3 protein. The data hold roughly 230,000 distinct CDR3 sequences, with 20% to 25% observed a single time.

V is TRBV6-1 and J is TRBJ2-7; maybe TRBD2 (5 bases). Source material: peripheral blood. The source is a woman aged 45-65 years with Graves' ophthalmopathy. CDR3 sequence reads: CASSITRSHYEQYF. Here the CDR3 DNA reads TGTGCCAGCAGCATAACTAGATCCCACTACGAGCAGTACTTC.